A selection of T cell receptor beta chains follows, all from one sample in a study of blood T cell repertoires in COVID-19. The method was immunoSEQ multiplex PCR; TCRdb's version includes in-frame clones alone and lacks a portion of them. In the table there are around 140,000 clones, 86% of which are singletons. The sequenced sample consisted of peripheral blood. The receptors here all came from a woman aged 55-69 years with acute or convalescent COVID-19. Both conserved end residues are part of each CDR3. D genes are given only for firm matches. The size entry is marked missing in some rows and otherwise reads once, few, many or a size class.

clone_size,v_call,j_call,d_call,cdr3_aa,cdr3_nt
few,TRBV25-1,TRBJ2-3,TRBD2,CASSEDKRGTDTQYF,TGTGCCAGCAGTGAAGATAAGCGGGGGACAGATACGCAGTATTTT
once,TRBV10-3,TRBJ2-5,TRBD2,CAISDGTSGEGEETQYF,TGTGCCATCAGTGACGGGACTAGCGGGGAAGGCGAAGAGACCCAGTACTTC
-,TRBV2,TRBJ1-2,-,CASKGGAYGYTF,TGTGCCAGCAAGGGGGGGGCCTATGGCTACACCTTC
-,TRBV20-1,TRBJ2-7,-,CSAYRDYEQYF,TGCAGTGCCTACAGAGACTACGAGCAGTACTTC
-,TRBV24-1,TRBJ2-3,-,CATRAGTPTDTQYF,TGTGCCACCAGGGCGGGGACGCCCACAGATACGCAGTATTTT
once,TRBV11-3,TRBJ1-2,TRBD1,CASSFDRGYYGYTF,TGTGCCAGCAGCTTCGACAGGGGATACTATGGCTACACCTTC
-,TRBV7-9,TRBJ1-3,TRBD1,CASSYRDRGRNGNTIYF,TGTGCCAGCAGCTACCGGGACAGGGGACGAAATGGAAACACCATATATTTT
once,TRBV18,TRBJ1-1,-,CASSPLRTEEAFF,TGTGCCAGCTCACCCTTACGGACAGAAGAAGCTTTCTTT
-,TRBV5-5,TRBJ2-3,TRBD2,CASSLTSGGTLSDTQYF,TGTGCCAGCAGCTTAACTAGCGGGGGGACCCTATCAGATACGCAGTATTTT
-,TRBV28,TRBJ1-2,-,CASSPFRTHPNYGYTF,TGTGCCAGCAGTCCATTTCGGACACACCCTAACTATGGCTACACCTTC